This T cell receptor (beta chain) was sequenced in a study of monozygotic twins with inflammatory bowel disease. Study findings and constraints: Repertoire similarity matched across concordant and discordant twins, perhaps owing to limited power. Differing T cell subtypes remained indistinguishable. Researchers report that IBD patients shared fewer clonotypes with others than healthy twins, especially amid disease activity. Whereas healthy co-twins had higher TCRbeta diversity (inverse Simpson), IBD patients had lower diversity.

Germline lookup yields CDR1 SQVTM and CDR2 ANQGSEA. The CDR3 totals 14 residues. TCRdb re-analyzed the 5' RACE reads; it lists each CDR3 protein once, without DNA. The sample holds over 200,000 distinct CDR3 sequences. Details on this clonotype: The antigen remains unidentified.

The J gene is TRBJ2-4, the V gene TRBV29-1. The specimen was blood. The sequence was collected from a human donor with ulcerative colitis or Crohn's disease, or a healthy co-twin of an affected twin (not recorded which). This CDR3 reads CSVRIELAKNIQYF.